Given below is one T cell receptor (beta chain) in context. Germline-derived CDR1 and CDR2 are SEHNR and FQNEAQ (reference sequence). Trimming removed 5 bases from V and 7 bases from J; junction bases left unmatched: 12. This CDR3 comprises 15 residues. This sample was taken from a study of T cells in tuberculosis. Sample time point: new active TB diagnosis, blood taken before or within 7 days of starting treatment. Produced via immunoSEQ multiplex PCR; TCRdb's table is partial and in-frame only. The sample yields over 25,000 clones, 92% seen once. The sample in question was PBMCs, obtained at tuberculosis diagnosis. This clonotype was obtained from an adult with tuberculosis. Some clones in this sample may be carry-over from other donors' samples. The chain joins TRBV7-9 to TRBJ2-7, with 9 bases lining up with TRBD2. In nucleotides, the CDR3 is TGTGCCAGCAGCGACCAAGCGGGGGGTATCGGTGAGCAGTACTTC. This encodes CASSDQAGGIGEQYF.